This T cell receptor (beta chain) was recovered during a study of T cell changes during pregnancy in multiple sclerosis (dated by TCRdb to between 2018 and 2020). For the study in its entirety: In women with multiple sclerosis, the researchers looked at how the T cell repertoire shifted as pregnancy progressed.

Per the germline V gene, MNHEY is the CDR1 and SVGAGI is the CDR2. Deletion took 2 bases off V and 3 bases off J, with a span of 14 bases between the germline ends. CDR3 length: 15 amino acids, cysteine to phenylalanine. Just the 45-base CDR3 DNA is kept, in frame starting at base 1. The method behind the library was the immunoSEQ multiplex PCR assay. The clones in this table, taken by TCRdb from immuneACCESS, are in-frame only. Not every clone is retained; where verified, under half of the shortfall comes from an unresolved V gene, and the cause of the rest is unknown. The sample table shows some 40,000 clones, and about 89% are seen once. The ten largest clones represent roughly 0.37% of the sample. This clone was seen just once. The antigen it recognizes is unknown. No per-base quality is available; no much larger clone lies one base away.

The receptor chain draws on TRBV6-5 and TRBJ2-7, with the identity of the D gene unclear. Sequencing was performed on CD4+ T cells from peripheral blood mononuclear cells, taken in the third trimester of pregnancy. The receptor was isolated from a female donor in good health, enrolled as a control in a pregnancy study. This receptor has the CDR3 CASSYGRFFGYEQYF. In nucleotide form, the sequence is TGTGCCAGCAGTTACGGTCGGTTTTTTGGCTACGAGCAGTACTTC.